This T cell receptor beta chain originates from a study of blood T cell repertoires in COVID-19. Membership in each cohort depended on participant-reported clinical history. How the authors handled the data: Amplifying reference gene primers gave estimates of nucleated cell counts. The assay was immunoSEQ multiplex PCR, and TCRdb's table has in-frame clones only and misses some. Clone size and the V and J calls come from that table; the DNA yielded D and trimming. The sample has approximately 190,000 clones; 80% to 85% are singletons. The CDR3 covers 14 residues. Germline-derived CDR1 and CDR2 are SQVTM and ANQGSEA. With respect to this clone: One end of the junction is discordant with germline, which a read error may explain.

This TCR was recovered from a woman aged 25 to 39 who had been exposed to COVID-19. The V call is TRBV29-1, the J call TRBJ2-3; a weak D match, TRBD1 (5 bases). Sequencing was carried out using PBMCs or T cells enriched from blood (not recorded which). This CDR3 is CSVEGVGDTDTQYF. CDR3 nucleotides: TGCAGCGTCGAAGGGGTTGGAGACACAGATACGCAGTATTTT.